The clone carrying this T cell receptor beta chain was picked up one time. The antigen remains undetermined. The data stem from a study of OX40 agonist ivuxolimab in advanced cancers. Study context: Checkpoint inhibitors had been given previously to 40% of patients.

The protocol was immunoSEQ multiplex PCR, while the TCRdb copy is restricted to in-frame clones and leaves out a portion. The sample lists 75,000 to 90,000 clones, roughly 92% occurring once. General study results and limits: Expanded peripheral T cells had an undetermined antigen specificity. Clonal expansion in partial responders at 0.1-3.0 mg/kg ranked among the lowest.

This specimen consisted of CD4+ or CD8+ T cells sorted from blood, obtained in a trial of the OX40 agonist ivuxolimab. The clonotype comes from an adult with an advanced solid tumor such as melanoma, head and neck, liver or kidney cancer.

CDR3 nucleotides: TGTGCCAGCAGTCAACCGGGTCGAGGGTACGAGCAGTACTTC. Translating gives CASSQPGRGYEQYF. The chain combines TRBV11-2 with TRBJ2-7; D possibly corresponds to TRBD2 (5 bases). This CDR3 is 14 amino acids long. Trimming shortened V by 6 bases and J by 4 bases, and 16 bases separated the two germline ends. CDR1 and CDR2 (germline): SGHAT, FQNNGV.